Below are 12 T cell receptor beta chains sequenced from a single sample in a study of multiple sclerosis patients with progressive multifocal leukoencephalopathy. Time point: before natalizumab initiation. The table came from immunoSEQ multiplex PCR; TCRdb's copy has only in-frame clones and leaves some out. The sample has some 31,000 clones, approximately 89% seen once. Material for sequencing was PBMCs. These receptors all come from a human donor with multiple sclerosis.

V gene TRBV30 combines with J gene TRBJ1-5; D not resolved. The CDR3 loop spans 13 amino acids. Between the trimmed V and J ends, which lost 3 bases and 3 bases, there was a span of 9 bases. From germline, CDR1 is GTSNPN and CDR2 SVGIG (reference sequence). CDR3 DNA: TGTGCCTGGAGCGGTCACAACAATCAGCCCCAGCATTTT. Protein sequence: CAWSGHNNQPQHF.

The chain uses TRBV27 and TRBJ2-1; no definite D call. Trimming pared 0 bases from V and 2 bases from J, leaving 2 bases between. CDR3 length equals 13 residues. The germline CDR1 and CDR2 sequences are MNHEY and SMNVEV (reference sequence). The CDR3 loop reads CASSLSPYNEQFF. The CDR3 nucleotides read TGTGCCAGCAGTTTATCCCCCTACAATGAGCAGTTCTTC.

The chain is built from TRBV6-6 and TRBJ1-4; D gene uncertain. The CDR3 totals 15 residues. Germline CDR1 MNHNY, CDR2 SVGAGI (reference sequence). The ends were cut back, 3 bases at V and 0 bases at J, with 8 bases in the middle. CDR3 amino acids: CASSYKRPTNEKLFF. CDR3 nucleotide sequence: TGTGCCAGCAGTTATAAGAGGCCAACTAATGAAAAACTGTTTTTT.

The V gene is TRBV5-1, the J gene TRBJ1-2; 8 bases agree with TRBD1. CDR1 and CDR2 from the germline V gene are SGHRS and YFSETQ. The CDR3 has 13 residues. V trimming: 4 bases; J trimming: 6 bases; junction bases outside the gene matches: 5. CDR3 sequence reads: CASSGGTGDGYTF. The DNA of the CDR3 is TGCGCCAGCAGCGGGGGGACAGGAGATGGCTACACCTTC. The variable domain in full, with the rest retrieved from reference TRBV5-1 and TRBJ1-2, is KAGVTQTPRYLIKTRGQQVTLSCSPISGHRSVSWYQQTPGQGLQFLFEYFSETQRNKGNFPGRFSGRQFSNSRSEMNVSTLELGDSALYLCASSGGTGDGYTFGSGTRLTVV.

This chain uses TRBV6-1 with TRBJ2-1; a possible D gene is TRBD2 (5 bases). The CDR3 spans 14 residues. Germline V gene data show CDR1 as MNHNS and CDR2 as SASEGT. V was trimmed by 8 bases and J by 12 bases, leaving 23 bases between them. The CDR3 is CASASSTYNEGQFF. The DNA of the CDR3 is TGTGCCAGCGCAAGTAGCACCTACAATGAGGGGCAGTTCTTC.

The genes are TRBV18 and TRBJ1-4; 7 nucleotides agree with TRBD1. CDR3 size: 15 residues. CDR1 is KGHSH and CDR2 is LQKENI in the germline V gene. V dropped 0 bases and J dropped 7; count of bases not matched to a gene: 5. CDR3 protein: CASSPPTGVREKLFF. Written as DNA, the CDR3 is TGTGCCAGCTCACCACCAACAGGGGTTCGTGAAAAACTGTTTTTT.

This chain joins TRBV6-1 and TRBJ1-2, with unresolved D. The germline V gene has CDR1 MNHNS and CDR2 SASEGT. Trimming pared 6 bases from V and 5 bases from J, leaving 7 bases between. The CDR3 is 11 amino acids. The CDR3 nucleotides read TGTGCCAGCAGAGTAGGGTATGGCTACACCTTC. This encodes CASRVGYGYTF.

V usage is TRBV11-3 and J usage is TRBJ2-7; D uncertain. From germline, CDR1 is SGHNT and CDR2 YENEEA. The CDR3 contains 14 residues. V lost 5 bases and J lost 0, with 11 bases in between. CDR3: CASSLSHLSYEQYF. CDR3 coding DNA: TGTGCCAGCAGCCTCTCCCACCTCTCCTACGAGCAGTACTTC. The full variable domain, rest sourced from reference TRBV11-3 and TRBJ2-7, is EAGVVQSPRYKIIEKKQPVAFWCNPISGHNTLYWYLQNLGQGPELLIRYENEEAVDDSQLPKDRFSAERLKGVDSTLKIQPAELGDSAVYLCASSLSHLSYEQYFGPGTRLTVT.

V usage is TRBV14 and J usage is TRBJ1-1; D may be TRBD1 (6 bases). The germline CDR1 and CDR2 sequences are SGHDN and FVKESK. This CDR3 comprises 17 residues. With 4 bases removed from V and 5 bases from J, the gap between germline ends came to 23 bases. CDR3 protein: CASSLGGTRGGWTEAFF. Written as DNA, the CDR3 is TGTGCCAGCAGCCTCGGGGGGACACGGGGAGGGTGGACTGAAGCTTTCTTT.

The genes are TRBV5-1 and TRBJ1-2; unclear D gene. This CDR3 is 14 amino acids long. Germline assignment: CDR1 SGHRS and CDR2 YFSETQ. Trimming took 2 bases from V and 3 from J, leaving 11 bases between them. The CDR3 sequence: CASSLSLGDYGYTF. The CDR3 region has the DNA TGCGCCAGCAGCTTAAGCCTGGGAGACTATGGCTACACCTTC.

CDR3 sequence: CASRTGLNTEAFF. The CDR3 nucleotides are TGTGCCAGCCGGACAGGGCTGAACACTGAAGCTTTCTTT. The chain combines TRBV25-1 with TRBJ1-1; 8 bases agree with TRBD1. This CDR3 spans 13 amino acids. CDR1 and CDR2 from the germline V gene are MGHDK and SYGVNS. The trim removed 8 bases at V and 0 bases at J, leaving 2 bases unmatched.

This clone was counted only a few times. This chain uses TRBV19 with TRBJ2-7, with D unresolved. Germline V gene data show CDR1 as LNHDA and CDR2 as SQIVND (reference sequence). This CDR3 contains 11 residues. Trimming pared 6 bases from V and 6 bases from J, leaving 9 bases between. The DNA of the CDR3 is TGTGCCAGTAGGGGCTCTGTCGAGCAGTACTTC. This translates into CASRGSVEQYF.